This TCR beta chain was retrieved from a study of T-cell memory formation after mild COVID-19. Turning to this clonotype: Its antigen is not known.

Study results and limitations: CM and EM subsets held most contracting CD4+ clones; EMRA held CD8+ ones. For second-wave clones that peaked at day 37, SARS-CoV-2 specificity went unverified. In pre-infection memory, a portion of responding clones appeared, which suggested that cross-reactive memory joined.

From 5'RACE with constant-segment primers came TCR alpha and TCR beta cDNA libraries that carried sample barcodes and UMIs. TCRdb processed the 5' RACE reads anew with MiXCR; each CDR3 protein has one entry. The sample lists around 250,000 distinct CDR3 sequences; around 15% were seen once. The sample taken for sequencing was PBMCs or a T cell subset sorted from them (not recorded which). This receptor was obtained from a man between 18 and 35 years old who had mild COVID-19 (a few samples of this study predate the infection). Cell type and time point are not known.

The CDR3 reads CASSGPSGNNEQFF. CDR3 DNA sequence: TGTGCCAGCAGCGGGCCCTCGGGAAACAATGAGCAGTTCTTC. J is TRBJ2-1 and V is TRBV9; weak D call: TRBD2 (5 bases). This CDR3 has 14 amino acids. Trimming stripped 3 bases from V and 5 bases from J, with 12 bases between. Germline values: CDR1 SGDLS, CDR2 YYNGEE.